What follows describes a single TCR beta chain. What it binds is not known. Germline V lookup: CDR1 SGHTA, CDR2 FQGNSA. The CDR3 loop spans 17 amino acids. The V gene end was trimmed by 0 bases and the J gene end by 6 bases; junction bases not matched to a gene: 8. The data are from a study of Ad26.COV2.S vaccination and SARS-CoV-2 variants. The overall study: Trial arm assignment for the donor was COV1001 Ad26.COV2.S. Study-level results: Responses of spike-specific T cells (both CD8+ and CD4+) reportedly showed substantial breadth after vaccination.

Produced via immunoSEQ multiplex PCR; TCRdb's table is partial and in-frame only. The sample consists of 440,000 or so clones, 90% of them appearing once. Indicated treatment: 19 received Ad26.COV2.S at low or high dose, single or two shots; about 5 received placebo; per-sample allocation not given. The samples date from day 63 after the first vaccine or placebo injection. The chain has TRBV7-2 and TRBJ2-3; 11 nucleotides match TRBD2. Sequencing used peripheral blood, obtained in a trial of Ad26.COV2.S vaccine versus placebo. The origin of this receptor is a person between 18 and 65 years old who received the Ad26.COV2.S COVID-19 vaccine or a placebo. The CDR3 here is CASSLAPVAGGGDTQYF. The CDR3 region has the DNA TGTGCCAGCAGCTTAGCTCCCGTAGCGGGAGGGGGCGATACGCAGTATTTT. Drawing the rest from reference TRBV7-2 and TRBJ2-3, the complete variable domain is GAGVSQSPSNKVTEKGKDVELRCDPISGHTALYWYRQSLGQGLEFLIYFQGNSAPDKSGLPSDRFSAERTGGSVSTLTIQRTQQEDSAVYLCASSLAPVAGGGDTQYFGPGTRLTVL.